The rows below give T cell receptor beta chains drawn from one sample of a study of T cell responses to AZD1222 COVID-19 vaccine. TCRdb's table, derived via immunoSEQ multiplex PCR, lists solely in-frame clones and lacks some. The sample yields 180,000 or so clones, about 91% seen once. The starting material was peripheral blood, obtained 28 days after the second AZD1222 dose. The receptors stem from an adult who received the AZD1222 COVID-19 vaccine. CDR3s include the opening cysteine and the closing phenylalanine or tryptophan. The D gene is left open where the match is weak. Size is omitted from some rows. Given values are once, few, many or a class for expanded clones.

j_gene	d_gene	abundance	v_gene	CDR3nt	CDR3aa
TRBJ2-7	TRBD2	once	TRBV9	TGTGCCAGCAGCGGTGCTCAACTAGCGGGAGTTACCGAGCAGTACTTC	CASSGAQLAGVTEQYF
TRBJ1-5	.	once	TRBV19	TGTGCCAGTAGTGTCTTCCGACGGGAAAATCAGCCCCAGCATTTT	CASSVFRRENQPQHF
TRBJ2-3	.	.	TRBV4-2	TGTGCCAGCAGCCAAGATCTGGAGTACACAGATACGCAGTATTTT	CASSQDLEYTDTQYF
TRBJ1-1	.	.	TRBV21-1	TGTGCCAGCAGCAGGGGGTTGAACACTGAAGCTTTCTTT	CASSRGLNTEAFF
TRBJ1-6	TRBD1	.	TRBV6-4	TGTGCCAGGGACAGGGTGACCCTCCACTTT	CARDRVTLHF
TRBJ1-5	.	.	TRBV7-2	TGTGCCAGCAGCTTAGCGAGGGGCAGGCTCGAGCCCCAGCATTTT	CASSLARGRLEPQHF
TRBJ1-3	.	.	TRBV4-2	TGTGCCAGCACCCAGGAAAGCTCTGGAAACACCATATATTTT	CASTQESSGNTIYF
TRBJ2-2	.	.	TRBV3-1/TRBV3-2	TGTGCCAGCAGCCCGCGACAGGGACTGGGGGAGCTGTTTTTT	CASSPRQGLGELFF
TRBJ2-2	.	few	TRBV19	TGTGCCAGTAGTTGGCAGGGGACCGGGGAGCTGTTTTTT	CASSWQGTGELFF
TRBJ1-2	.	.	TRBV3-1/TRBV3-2	TGTGCCAGCAGCCAAGGGAGAAGCAGCTATGGCTACACCTTC	CASSQGRSSYGYTF
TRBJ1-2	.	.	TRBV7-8	TGTGCCAGCAGCCCCTCAGAGGGGTTTAACTATGGCTACACCTTC	CASSPSEGFNYGYTF